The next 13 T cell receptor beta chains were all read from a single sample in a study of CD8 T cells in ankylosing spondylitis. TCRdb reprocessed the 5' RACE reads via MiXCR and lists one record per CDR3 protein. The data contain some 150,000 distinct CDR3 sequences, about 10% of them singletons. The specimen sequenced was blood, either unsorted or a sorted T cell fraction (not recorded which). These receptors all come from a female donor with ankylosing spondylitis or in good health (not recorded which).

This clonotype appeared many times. CDR3 sequence reads: CATSPSLRGEQFF. The CDR3 nucleotides read TGTGCCACCAGTCCCAGTTTGCGGGGTGAGCAGTTCTTC. This chain connects TRBV24-1 to TRBJ2-1; a weak D match, TRBD2 (6 bases). V was trimmed by 6 bases and J by 9 bases, leaving 14 bases between them. Germline CDR1 KGHDR, CDR2 SFDVKD. CDR3 size: 13 residues.

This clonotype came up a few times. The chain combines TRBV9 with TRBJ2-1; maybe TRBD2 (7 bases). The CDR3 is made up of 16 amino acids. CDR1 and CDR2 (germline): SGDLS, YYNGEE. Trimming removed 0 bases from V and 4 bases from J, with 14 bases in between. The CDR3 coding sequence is TGTGCCAGCAGCGTAGTAACAGGGAGGGGATACAATGAGCAGTTCTTC. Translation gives CASSVVTGRGYNEQFF.

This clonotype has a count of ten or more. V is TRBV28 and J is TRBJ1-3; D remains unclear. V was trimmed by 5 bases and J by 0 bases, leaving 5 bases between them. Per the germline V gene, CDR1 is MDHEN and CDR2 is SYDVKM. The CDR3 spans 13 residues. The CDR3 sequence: CASSGDSGNTIYF. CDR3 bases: TGTGCCAGCAGTGGCGACTCTGGAAACACCATATATTTT.

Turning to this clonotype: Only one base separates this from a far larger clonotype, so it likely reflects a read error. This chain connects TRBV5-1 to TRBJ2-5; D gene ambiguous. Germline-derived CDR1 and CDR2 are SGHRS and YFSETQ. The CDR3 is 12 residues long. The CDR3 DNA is TGCGCCATCAGCTTCGGTGGAGAGACCCAGTACTTC. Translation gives CAISFGGETQYF.

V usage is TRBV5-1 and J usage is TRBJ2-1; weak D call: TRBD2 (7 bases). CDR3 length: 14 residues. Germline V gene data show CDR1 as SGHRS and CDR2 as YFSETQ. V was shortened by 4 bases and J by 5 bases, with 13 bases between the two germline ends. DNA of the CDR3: TGCGCCAGCAGCGGGGGGGCAGGGCACAATGAGCAGTTCTTC. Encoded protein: CASSGGAGHNEQFF.

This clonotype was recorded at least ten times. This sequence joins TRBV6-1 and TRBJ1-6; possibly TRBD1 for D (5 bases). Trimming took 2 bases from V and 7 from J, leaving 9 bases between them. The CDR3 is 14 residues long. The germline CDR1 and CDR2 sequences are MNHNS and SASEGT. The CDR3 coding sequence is TGTGCCAGCAGTGAATGGGGGAAGAATTCACCCCTCCACTTT. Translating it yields CASSEWGKNSPLHF.

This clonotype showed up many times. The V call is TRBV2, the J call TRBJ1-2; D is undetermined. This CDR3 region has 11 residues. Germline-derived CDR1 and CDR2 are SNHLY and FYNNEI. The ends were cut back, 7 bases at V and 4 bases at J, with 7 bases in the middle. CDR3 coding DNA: TGTGCCAGCACGGAGGGCTATGGCTACACCTTC. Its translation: CASTEGYGYTF. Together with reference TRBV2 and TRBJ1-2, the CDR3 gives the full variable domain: EPEVTQTPSHQVTQMGQEVILRCVPISNHLYFYWYRQILGQKVEFLVSFYNNEISEKSEIFDDQFSVERPDGSNFTLKIRSTKLEDSAMYFCASTEGYGYTFGSGTRLTVV.

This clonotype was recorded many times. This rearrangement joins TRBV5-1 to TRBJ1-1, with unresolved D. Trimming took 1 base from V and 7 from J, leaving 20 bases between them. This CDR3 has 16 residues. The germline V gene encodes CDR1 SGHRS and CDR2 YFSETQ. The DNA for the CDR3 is TGCGCCAGCAGCTTGCGCGGAACCCAGAACGCCGGTGAAGCTTTCTTT. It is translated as CASSLRGTQNAGEAFF.

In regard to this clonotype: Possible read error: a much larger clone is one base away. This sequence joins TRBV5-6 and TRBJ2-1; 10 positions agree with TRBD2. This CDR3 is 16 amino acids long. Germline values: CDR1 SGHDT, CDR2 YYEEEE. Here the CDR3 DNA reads TGTCCCAGCAGCGCAAACTTAGCGGGGGGAGGCAATGAGCAGTTCTTC. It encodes CPSSANLAGGGNEQFF.

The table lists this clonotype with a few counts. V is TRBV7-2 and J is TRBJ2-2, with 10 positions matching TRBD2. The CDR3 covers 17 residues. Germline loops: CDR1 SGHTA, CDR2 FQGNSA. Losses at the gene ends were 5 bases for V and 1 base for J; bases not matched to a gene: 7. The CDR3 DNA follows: TGTGCCAGCAGCCTGATACTAGCGGGGCTGAACACCGGGGAGCTGTTTTTT. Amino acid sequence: CASSLILAGLNTGELFF.

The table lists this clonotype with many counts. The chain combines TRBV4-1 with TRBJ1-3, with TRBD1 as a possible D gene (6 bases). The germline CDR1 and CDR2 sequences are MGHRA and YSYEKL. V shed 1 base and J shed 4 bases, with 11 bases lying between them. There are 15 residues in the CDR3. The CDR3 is CASSQVGDKGNTIYF. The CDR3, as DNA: TGCGCCAGCAGCCAAGTAGGGGACAAAGGAAACACCATATATTTT.

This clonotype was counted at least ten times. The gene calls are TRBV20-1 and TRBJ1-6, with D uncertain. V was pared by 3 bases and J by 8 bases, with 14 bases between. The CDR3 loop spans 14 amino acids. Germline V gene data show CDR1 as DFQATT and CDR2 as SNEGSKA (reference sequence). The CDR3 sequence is CSARYRPGDSPLHF. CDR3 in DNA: TGCAGTGCTAGGTACCGGCCTGGCGATTCACCCCTCCACTTT.

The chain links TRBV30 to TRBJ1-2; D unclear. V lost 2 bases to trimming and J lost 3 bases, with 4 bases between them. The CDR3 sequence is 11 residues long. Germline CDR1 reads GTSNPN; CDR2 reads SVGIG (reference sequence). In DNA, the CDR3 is TGTGCCTGGAGTCAAGACTATGGCTACACCTTC. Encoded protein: CAWSQDYGYTF.